This TCR beta chain came from a study of blood T cell repertoires in COVID-19. Study in general: COVID-19 samples, acute and convalescent, were from the United States, Italy and Spain. PBMCs, B-cell-depleted T cells, or T cells provided the cDNA or gDNA that made up the material.

How the authors handled the data: By means of reference gene primer amplification, nucleated cell counts were estimated. Profiling relied on immunoSEQ multiplex PCR, and the TCRdb table lists in-frame clones only, not all of them. The V and J calls and clone size are taken from that table; D and trimming were inferred from the DNA. Of over 200,000 clones listed, approximately 86% are singletons. V shed 0 bases and J shed 6 bases, with 9 bases lying between them. The germline CDR1 and CDR2 sequences are SGHVS and FNYEAQ. The CDR3 length is 13 residues. The chain uses TRBV7-6 and TRBJ2-7, with a weak D call TRBD2 (5 bases). The material sequenced was peripheral blood. This clonotype originated in a young woman with acute or convalescent COVID-19. CDR3 in amino acids: CASSLALAGEQYF. The CDR3 nucleotides read TGTGCCAGCAGCTTAGCGCTGGCGGGCGAGCAGTACTTC.